This TCR beta chain is drawn from a study of early T cells in non-severe SARS-CoV-2 infection. Tagging with unique molecular identifiers was applied to individual cDNA molecules. TCRdb itself ran the 5' RACE reads through MiXCR, one entry per CDR3 protein. The sample includes over 85,000 distinct CDR3 sequences, approximately 16% of them seen just once. This clonotype is deemed medium-sized (0.01 to 0.1%). There are 16 residues in the CDR3. Germline V gives CDR1 SEHNR, CDR2 FQNEAQ (reference sequence). V lost 1 base and J lost 6, with 16 bases in between. This clonotype was sampled from an adult who was a healthcare worker with PCR-confirmed SARS-CoV-2 infection or an uninfected control (not recorded which). Material: whole blood. The chain uses TRBV7-9 and TRBJ1-5; D unresolved. For the CDR3, the DNA is TGTGCCAGCAGCTTAGGGTCAGCCGGTGGATCTCAGCCCCAGCATTTT. Its translation: CASSLGSAGGSQPQHF.